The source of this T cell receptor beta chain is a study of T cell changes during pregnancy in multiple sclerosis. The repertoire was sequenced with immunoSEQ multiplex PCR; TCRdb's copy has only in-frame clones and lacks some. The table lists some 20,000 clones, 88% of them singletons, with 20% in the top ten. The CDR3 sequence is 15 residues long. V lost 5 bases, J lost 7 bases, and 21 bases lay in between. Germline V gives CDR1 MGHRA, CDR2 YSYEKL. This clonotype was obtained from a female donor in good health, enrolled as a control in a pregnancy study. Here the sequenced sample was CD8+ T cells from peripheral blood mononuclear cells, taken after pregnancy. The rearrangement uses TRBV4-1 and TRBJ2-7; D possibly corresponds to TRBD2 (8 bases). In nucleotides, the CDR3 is TGCGCCAGCAGCGGAACGGGAGGGGGCTACTTGGAGCAGTACTTC. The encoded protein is CASSGTGGGYLEQYF.